This T cell receptor beta chain is drawn from a study of beta chain features in type 1 diabetes. Study observations and caveats: Fewer insertions but more deletions were seen at VDJ junctions in type 1 diabetes patients.

Concerning this clone itself: Antigen unknown. One junction end disagrees with the germline gene, perhaps due to a read error.

Of the isolated RNA, all was reverse transcribed, and so the sequenced material was expressed TCRB transcripts. Sequenced naive, central memory and regulatory T cell samples produced an average of approximately 3.5 million reads. Assay: immunoSEQ multiplex PCR; the TCRdb copy retains only in-frame clones and omits some. This sample has hundreds of thousands of clones, with 68% found just once. The CDR3 runs to 14 residues. Germline V gene sequence: CDR1 LGHNA, CDR2 YSLEER. The chain combines TRBV4-3 with TRBJ2-1; D might be TRBD1 or TRBD2, each matching 6 bases. The material sequenced was naive CD4+ T cells from blood. The TCR was taken from a man aged 25 to 45 in good health. The CDR3 coding sequence is TGCGCCAGCACCCAAAAACGGGGGCTTAATGAGCAGTTCTTC. Its translation: CASTQKRGLNEQFF.